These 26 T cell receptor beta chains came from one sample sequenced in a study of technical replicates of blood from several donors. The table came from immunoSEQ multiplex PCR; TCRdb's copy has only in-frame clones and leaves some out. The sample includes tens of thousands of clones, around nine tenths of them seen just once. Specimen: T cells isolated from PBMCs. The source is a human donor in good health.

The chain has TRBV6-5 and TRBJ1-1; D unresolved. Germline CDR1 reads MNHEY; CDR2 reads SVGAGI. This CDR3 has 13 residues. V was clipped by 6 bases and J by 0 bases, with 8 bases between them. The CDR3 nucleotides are TGTGCCAGCAGGGGCGCCTTGAACACTGAAGCTTTCTTT. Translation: CASRGALNTEAFF.

Here the CDR3 reads CASTLGLGNTIYF. The CDR3 DNA reads TGTGCCAGCACCTTGGGACTTGGAAACACCATATATTTT. The rearrangement uses TRBV7-6 and TRBJ1-3; maybe TRBD1 (5 bases). V gave up 7 bases and J gave up 3 bases, with 10 bases separating them. CDR1 and CDR2 from the germline V gene are SGHVS and FNYEAQ. The CDR3 is 13 residues long.

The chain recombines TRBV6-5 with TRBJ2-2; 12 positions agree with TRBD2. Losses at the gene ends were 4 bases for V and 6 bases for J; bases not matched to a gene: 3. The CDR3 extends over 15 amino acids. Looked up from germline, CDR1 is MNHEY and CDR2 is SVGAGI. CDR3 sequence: CASSSSGRASGELFF. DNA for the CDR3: TGTGCCAGCAGTTCTAGCGGGAGGGCCTCCGGGGAGCTGTTTTTT.

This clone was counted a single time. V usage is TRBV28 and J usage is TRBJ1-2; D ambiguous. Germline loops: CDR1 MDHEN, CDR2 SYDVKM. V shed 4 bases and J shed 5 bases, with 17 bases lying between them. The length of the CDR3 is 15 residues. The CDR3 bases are TGTGCCAGCAGTTACCCCCACGGGGTAGGGTATGGCTACACCTTC. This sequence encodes CASSYPHGVGYGYTF.

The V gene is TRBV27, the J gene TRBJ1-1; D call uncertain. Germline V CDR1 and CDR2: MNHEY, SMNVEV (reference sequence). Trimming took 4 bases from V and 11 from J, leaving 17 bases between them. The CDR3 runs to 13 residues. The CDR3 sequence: CASSSAWAGRAFF. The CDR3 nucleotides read TGTGCCAGCAGTTCCGCTTGGGCCGGAAGGGCTTTCTTT.

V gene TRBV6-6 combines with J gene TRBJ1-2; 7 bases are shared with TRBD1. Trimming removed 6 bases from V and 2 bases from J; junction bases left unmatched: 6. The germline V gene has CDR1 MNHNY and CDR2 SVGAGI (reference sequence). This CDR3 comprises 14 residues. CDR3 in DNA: TGTGCCAGCAGACCCCCGGGACAGAACTATGGCTACACCTTC. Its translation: CASRPPGQNYGYTF.

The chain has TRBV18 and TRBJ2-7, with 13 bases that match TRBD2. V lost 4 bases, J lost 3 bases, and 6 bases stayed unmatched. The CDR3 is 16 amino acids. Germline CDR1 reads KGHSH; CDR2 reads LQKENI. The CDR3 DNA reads TGTGCCAGCTCACAAGAGAGACTAGCGGGAGGCTACGAGCAGTACTTC. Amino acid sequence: CASSQERLAGGYEQYF.

This CDR3 reads CAISEDRGSYEQYF. The CDR3, as DNA: TGTGCCATCAGCGAGGACAGGGGATCCTACGAGCAGTACTTC. V gene TRBV10-3 combines with J gene TRBJ2-7; the match to TRBD1 covers 9 bases. The CDR3 spans 14 residues. The germline CDR1 and CDR2 sequences are ENHRY and SYGVKD. The trim removed 6 bases at V and 1 base at J, leaving 4 bases unmatched.

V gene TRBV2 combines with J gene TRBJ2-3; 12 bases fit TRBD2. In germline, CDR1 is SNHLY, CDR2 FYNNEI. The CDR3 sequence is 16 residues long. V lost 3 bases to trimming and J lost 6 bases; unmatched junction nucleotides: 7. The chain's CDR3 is CASSEHLAGGRDTQYF. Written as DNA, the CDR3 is TGTGCCAGCAGTGAGCACCTAGCGGGAGGGAGGGATACGCAGTATTTT.

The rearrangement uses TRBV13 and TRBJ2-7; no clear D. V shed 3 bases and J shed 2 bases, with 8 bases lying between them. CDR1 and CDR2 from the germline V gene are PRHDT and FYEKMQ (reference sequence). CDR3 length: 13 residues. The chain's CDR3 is CASSFRSAYEQYF. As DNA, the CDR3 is TGTGCCAGCAGCTTCAGGTCAGCCTACGAGCAGTACTTC.

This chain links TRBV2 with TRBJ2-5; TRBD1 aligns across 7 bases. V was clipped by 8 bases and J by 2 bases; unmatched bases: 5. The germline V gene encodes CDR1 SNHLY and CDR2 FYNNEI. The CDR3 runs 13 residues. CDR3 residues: CASGWDRQETQYF. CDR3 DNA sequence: TGTGCCAGCGGATGGGACAGACAAGAGACCCAGTACTTC.

CDR3 in amino acids: CASSLGWEDTQYF. DNA of the CDR3: TGTGCCAGCAGCTTAGGGTGGGAGGATACGCAGTATTTT. The J gene is TRBJ2-3, the V gene TRBV7-9; D is perhaps TRBD2 (5 bases). The CDR3 covers 13 residues. Germline V lookup: CDR1 SEHNR, CDR2 FQNEAQ (reference sequence). Deletions cut 1 base from V and 6 bases from J, with 8 bases between.

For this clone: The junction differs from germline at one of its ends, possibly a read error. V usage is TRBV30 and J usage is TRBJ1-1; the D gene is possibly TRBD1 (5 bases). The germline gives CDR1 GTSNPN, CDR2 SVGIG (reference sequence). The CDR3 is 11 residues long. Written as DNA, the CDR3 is TGTGCCTGGAGGGAACAGGCAACAGGAATCTTT. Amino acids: CAWREQATGIF.

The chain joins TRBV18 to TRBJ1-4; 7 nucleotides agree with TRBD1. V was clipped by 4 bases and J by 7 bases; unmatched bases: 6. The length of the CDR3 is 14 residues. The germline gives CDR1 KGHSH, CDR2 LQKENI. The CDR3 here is CASSRQGEGEKLFF. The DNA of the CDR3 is TGTGCCAGCTCACGACAGGGTGAGGGTGAAAAACTGTTTTTT.

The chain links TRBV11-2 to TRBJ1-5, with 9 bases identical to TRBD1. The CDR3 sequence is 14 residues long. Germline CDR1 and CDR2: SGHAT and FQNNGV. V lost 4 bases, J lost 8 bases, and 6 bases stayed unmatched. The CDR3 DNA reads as TGTGCCAGCAGCTCCCGACAGGGGGTCAAGCCCCAGCATTTT. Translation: CASSSRQGVKPQHF.

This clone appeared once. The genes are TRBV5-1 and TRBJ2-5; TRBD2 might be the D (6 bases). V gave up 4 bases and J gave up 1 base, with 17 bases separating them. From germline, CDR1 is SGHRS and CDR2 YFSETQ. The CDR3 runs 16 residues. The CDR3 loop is CASSPAAGTGQETQYF. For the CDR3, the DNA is TGCGCCAGCAGCCCTGCTGCCGGGACTGGCCAAGAGACCCAGTACTTC.

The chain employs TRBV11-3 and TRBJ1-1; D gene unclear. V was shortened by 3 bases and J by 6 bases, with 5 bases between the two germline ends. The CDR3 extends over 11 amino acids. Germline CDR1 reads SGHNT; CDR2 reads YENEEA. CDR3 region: CASSLSAEAFF. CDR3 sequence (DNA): TGTGCCAGCAGCTTGTCGGCTGAAGCTTTCTTT.

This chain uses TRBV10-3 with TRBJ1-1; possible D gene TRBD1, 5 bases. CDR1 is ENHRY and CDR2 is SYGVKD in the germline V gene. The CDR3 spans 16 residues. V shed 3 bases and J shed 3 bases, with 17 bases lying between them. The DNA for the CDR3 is TGTGCCATCAGTGAAAATTTGCACCAGGGTGACACTGAAGCTTTCTTT. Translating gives CAISENLHQGDTEAFF.

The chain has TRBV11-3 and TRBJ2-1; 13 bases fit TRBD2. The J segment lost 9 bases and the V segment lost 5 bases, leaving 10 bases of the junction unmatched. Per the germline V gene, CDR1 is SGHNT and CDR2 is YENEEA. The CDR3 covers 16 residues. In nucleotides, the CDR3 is TGTGCCAGCAGCCCCTCTGGACTAGCGGGAGTGGGTGAGCAGTTCTTC. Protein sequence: CASSPSGLAGVGEQFF.

The CDR3 sequence is CASSLTGSYEQYF. The CDR3 DNA sequence: TGTGCCAGCAGTCTAACAGGGTCCTACGAGCAGTACTTC. The J gene is TRBJ2-7, the V gene TRBV4-2, with D maybe TRBD1 (6 bases). Trimming removed 6 bases at V and 1 base at J, with 10 bases between. Germline loops: CDR1 LGHNA, CDR2 YNFKEQ. The CDR3 contains 13 residues.

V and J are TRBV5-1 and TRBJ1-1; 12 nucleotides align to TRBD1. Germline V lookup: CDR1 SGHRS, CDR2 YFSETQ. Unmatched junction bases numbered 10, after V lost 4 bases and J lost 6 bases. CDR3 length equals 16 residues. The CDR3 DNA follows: TGCGCCAGCAGCCCGGGACAGGGGGCGCGAGGGGCTGAAGCTTTCTTT. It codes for CASSPGQGARGAEAFF.

CDR3 nucleotide sequence: TGTGCCAGCAGTTGGGACAGGGGTTTAGAAAAACTGTTTTTT. This sequence encodes CASSWDRGLEKLFF. The genes are TRBV6-6 and TRBJ1-4, with TRBD1 matching over 10 bases. Losses at the gene ends were 4 bases for V and 8 bases for J; bases not matched to a gene: 4. CDR1 is MNHNY and CDR2 is SVGAGI in the germline V gene (reference sequence). The CDR3 loop spans 14 amino acids.

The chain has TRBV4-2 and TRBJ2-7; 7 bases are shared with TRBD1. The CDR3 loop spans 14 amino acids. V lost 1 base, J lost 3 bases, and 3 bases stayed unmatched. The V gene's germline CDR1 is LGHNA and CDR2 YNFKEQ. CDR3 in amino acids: CASSQGTGYYEQYF. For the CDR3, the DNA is TGTGCCAGCAGCCAAGGGACAGGCTACTACGAGCAGTACTTC.

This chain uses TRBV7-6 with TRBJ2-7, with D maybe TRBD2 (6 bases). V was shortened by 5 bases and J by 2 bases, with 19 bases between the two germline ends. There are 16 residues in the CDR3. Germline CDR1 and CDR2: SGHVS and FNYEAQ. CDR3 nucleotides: TGTGCCAGCAGCCCTAAGATTGGCGGGATTCCCTACGAGCAGTACTTC. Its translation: CASSPKIGGIPYEQYF.

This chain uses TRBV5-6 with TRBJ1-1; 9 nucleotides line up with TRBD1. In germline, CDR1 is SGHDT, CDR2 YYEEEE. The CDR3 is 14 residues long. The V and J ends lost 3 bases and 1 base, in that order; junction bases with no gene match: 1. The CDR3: CASSWGQGNTEAFF. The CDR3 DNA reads TGTGCCAGCAGCTGGGGACAGGGGAACACTGAAGCTTTCTTT.

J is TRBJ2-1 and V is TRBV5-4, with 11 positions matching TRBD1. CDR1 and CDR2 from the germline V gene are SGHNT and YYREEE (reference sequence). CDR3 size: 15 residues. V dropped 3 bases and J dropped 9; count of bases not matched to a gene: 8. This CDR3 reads CASSSGTGGFSEQFF. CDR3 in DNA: TGTGCCAGCAGCTCCGGGACAGGGGGTTTTAGTGAGCAGTTCTTC. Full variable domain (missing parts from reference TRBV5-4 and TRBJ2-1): ETGVTQSPTHLIKTRGQQVTLRCSSQSGHNTVSWYQQALGQGPQFIFQYYREEENGRGNFPPRFSGLQFPNYSSELNVNALELDDSALYLCASSSGTGGFSEQFFGPGTRLTVL.